The sequence of this TCR beta chain was determined in a study of regulatory T cells in long-lasting Graves disease. Documented time point: persistent/refractory GD, antithyroid drugs over 5 years with positive TRAb. Construction of the TCR library relied on RNA isolated from PBMCs. Per germline, CDR1 LNHNV and CDR2 YYDKDF (reference sequence). The CDR3 sequence is 15 residues long. V lost 0 bases, J lost 4 bases, and 9 bases lay in between. Relying on iRepertoire HTBI primers and Arm-PCR of CDR3 regions, the team built TCR beta libraries. TCRdb reprocessed the multiplex PCR reads via MiXCR and lists one record per CDR3 protein. This sample has 600,000 to 800,000 distinct CDR3 sequences, with around 30% found just once. Study-level points and caveats: TRBV28, TRBJ1-2 and TRBJ2-5 were favored in persistent disease.

A word on this clonotype: Its matching antigen is unknown.

The V and J genes are TRBV15 and TRBJ2-2; D not resolved. The clonotype originates from a female donor with Graves disease. The specimen was peripheral blood mononuclear cells (PBMCs), collected when the disease was refractory, from a patient treated with antithyroid drugs. Here the CDR3 DNA reads TGTGCCACCAGCAGAGATGGTATGAGCACCGGGGAGCTGTTTTTT. It codes for CATSRDGMSTGELFF.